These 3 T cell receptor beta chains originate from one sample sequenced in a study of Graves' ophthalmopathy and Graves' hyperthyroidism. Amplified TCR beta CDR3 regions were obtained using RNA transcripts as template. In the first round, RT-PCR was carried out with HTBI primers, and a multiplex PCR formed the second round. TCRdb ran MiXCR on the multiplex PCR reads and lists one entry per CDR3 protein. Of under 800,000 distinct CDR3 sequences in the sample, 22% were seen once. Sequenced sample: peripheral blood. These receptors all stem from a woman between 18 and 30 years old with stable Graves' hyperthyroidism. Some clones in this sample may be carry-over from other donors' samples.

This clonotype was counted ten times or more. This chain uses TRBV2 with TRBJ1-5; D is uncertain. V was cut by 3 bases and J by 4 bases, with 7 bases left in between. CDR3 length: 13 amino acids. Germline assignment: CDR1 SNHLY and CDR2 FYNNEI. CDR3 sequence (DNA): TGTGCCAGCAGTGAGGGTAAGAATCAGCCCCAGCATTTT. Protein product: CASSEGKNQPQHF.

This clonotype was seen many times. This chain uses TRBV19 with TRBJ1-1; perhaps TRBD1 as D (5 bases). The CDR3 loop spans 16 amino acids. V lost 7 bases and J 1 base, leaving 19 bases between the germline ends. In germline, CDR1 is LNHDA, CDR2 SQIVND (reference sequence). The CDR3 DNA is TGTGCCAGTAACGCCCGGGACTTACATTCGAACACTGAAGCTTTCTTT. It translates to CASNARDLHSNTEAFF.

The rearrangement uses TRBV5-1 and TRBJ1-3; tentative D call: TRBD1 (5 bases). Germline V gives CDR1 SGHRS, CDR2 YFSETQ. This CDR3 comprises 15 residues. The germline V and J ends were trimmed by 3 bases and 0 bases, with 10 bases remaining between them. Here the CDR3 reads CASSWDRYSGNTIYF. The CDR3 DNA reads as TGCGCCAGCAGCTGGGACCGCTACTCTGGAAACACCATATATTTT.